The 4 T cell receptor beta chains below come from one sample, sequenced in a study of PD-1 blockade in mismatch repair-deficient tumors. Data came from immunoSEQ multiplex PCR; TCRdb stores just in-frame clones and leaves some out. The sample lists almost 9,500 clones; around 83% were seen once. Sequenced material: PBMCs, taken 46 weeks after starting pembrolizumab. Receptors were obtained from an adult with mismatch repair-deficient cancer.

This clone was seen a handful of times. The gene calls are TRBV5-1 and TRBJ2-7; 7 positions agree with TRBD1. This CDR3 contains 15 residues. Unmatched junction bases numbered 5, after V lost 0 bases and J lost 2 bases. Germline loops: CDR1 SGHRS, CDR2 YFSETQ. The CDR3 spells CASSLGTGPAYEQYF. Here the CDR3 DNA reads TGCGCCAGCAGCTTGGGGACAGGTCCCGCCTACGAGCAGTACTTC. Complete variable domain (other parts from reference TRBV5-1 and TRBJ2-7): KAGVTQTPRYLIKTRGQQVTLSCSPISGHRSVSWYQQTPGQGLQFLFEYFSETQRNKGNFPGRFSGRQFSNSRSEMNVSTLELGDSALYLCASSLGTGPAYEQYFGPGTRLTVT.

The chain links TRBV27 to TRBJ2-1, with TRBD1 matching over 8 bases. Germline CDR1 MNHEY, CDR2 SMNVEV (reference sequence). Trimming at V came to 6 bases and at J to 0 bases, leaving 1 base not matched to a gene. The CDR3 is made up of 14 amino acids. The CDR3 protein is CASRGTGSYNEQFF. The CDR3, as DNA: TGTGCCAGCAGGGGGACAGGCTCCTACAATGAGCAGTTCTTC.

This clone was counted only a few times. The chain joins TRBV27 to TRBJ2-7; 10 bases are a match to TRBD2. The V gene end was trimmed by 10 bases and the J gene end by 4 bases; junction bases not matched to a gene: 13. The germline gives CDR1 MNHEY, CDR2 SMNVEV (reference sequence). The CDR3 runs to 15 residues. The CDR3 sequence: CATLPLAGNPYEQYF. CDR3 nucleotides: TGTGCCACCCTCCCACTAGCGGGAAATCCGTACGAGCAGTACTTC.

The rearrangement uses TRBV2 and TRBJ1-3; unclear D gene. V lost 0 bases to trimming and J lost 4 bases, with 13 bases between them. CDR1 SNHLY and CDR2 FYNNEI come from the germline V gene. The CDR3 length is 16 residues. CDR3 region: CASSEAWASRGNTIYF. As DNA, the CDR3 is TGTGCCAGCAGTGAAGCGTGGGCTTCGAGAGGAAACACCATATATTTT.